The next 32 T cell receptor beta chains were all read from a single sample in a study of shared clonotypes between healthy human individuals. Profiled with immunoSEQ multiplex PCR; TCRdb holds only in-frame clones, not every one. The table lists about a million clones, roughly 80% of them singletons. The specimen was memory CD4+ T cells from PBMCs. Subset specified: CD45RA-negative fraction. These receptors were obtained from a man aged 18 to 30 in good health. Some clones in this sample may be carry-over from other donors' samples.

This chain joins TRBV30 and TRBJ2-6, with a tentative D call TRBD2 (5 bases). V lost 5 bases and J 3 bases, leaving 11 bases between the germline ends. CDR3 length equals 14 residues. CDR1 is GTSNPN, CDR2 SVGIG, per germline (reference sequence). CDR3 coding DNA: TGTGCCTGGGGGAGTGGGCTTGGGGCCAACGTCCTGACTTTC. It codes for CAWGSGLGANVLTF.

With regard to this clone: A much larger clone lies a single base off, so this may be a read error. This chain connects TRBV6-4 to TRBJ1-5, with D uncertain. The CDR3 consists of 13 residues. Trimming shortened V by 3 bases and J by 1 base, and 4 bases separated the two germline ends. Looked up from germline, CDR1 is MRHNA and CDR2 is SNTAGT. CDR3 coding DNA: TGTGCCAGCAGTGAAGTGAGCAATCAGCCCCAGCATTTT. Residues: CASSEVSNQPQHF.

This clone has just a few counts. CDR3 in amino acids: CASSQDRDPQAYEQYF. The CDR3 nucleotides read TGTGCCAGCAGCCAAGACCGGGACCCCCAAGCCTACGAGCAGTACTTC. V usage is TRBV7-8 and J usage is TRBJ2-7; possibly TRBD1 or TRBD2 for D (5 bases each). V shed 5 bases and J shed 2 bases, with 19 bases lying between them. The CDR3 has 16 residues. CDR1 SGHVS and CDR2 FQNEAQ come from the germline V gene. Variable domain in full (rest from reference TRBV7-8 and TRBJ2-7): GAGVSQSPRYKVAKRGQDVALRCDPISGHVSLFWYQQALGQGPEFLTYFQNEAQLDKSGLPSDRFFAERPEGSVSTLKIQRTQQEDSAVYLCASSQDRDPQAYEQYFGPGTRLTVT.

Details on this clone: Since a much larger clone is just one base distant, this may be a read error. The J gene is TRBJ2-5, the V gene TRBV7-9; TRBD1 might be the D (7 bases). The V and J ends lost 1 base and 9 bases respectively, with 12 bases between them. This CDR3 spans 13 amino acids. Looked up from germline, CDR1 is SEHNR and CDR2 is FQNEAQ (reference sequence). The CDR3 bases are TGTGCCAGCAGCTTAGGTACAGGGGAGGCCCAGTACTTC. As protein: CASSLGTGEAQYF. The entire variable domain, with the rest obtained from reference TRBV7-9 and TRBJ2-5, is as follows: DTGVSQNPRHKITKRGQNVTFRCDPISEHNRLYWYRQTLGQGPEFLTYFQNEAQLEKSRLLSDRFSAERPKGSFSTLEIQRTEQGDSAMYLCASSLGTGEAQYFGPGTRLLVL.

The chain uses TRBV6-1 and TRBJ2-1; D possibly corresponds to TRBD1 (6 bases). V was shortened by 1 base and J by 2 bases, with 18 bases between the two germline ends. The CDR3 contains 18 residues. The V gene's germline CDR1 is MNHNS and CDR2 SASEGT. The CDR3 sequence is CASSEGGAGVTAYNEQFF. CDR3 nucleotides: TGTGCCAGCAGTGAAGGTGGGGCAGGGGTAACGGCCTACAATGAGCAGTTCTTC.

Comment on this clone: In the same sample, other DNA sequences code for this CDR3. This rearrangement joins TRBV5-1 to TRBJ2-5; D is ambiguous. CDR1 SGHRS and CDR2 YFSETQ come from the germline V gene. V was shortened by 4 bases and J by 2 bases, with 9 bases between the two germline ends. The length of the CDR3 is 13 residues. This CDR3 reads CASSLTVQETQYF. DNA of the CDR3: TGCGCCAGCAGCCTGACCGTTCAAGAGACCCAGTACTTC.

In the case of this clone: The sample contains more than one DNA sequence encoding this CDR3. The CDR3, as DNA: TGTGCCAGCAGCTTAGTCTACGAGCAGTACTTC. Amino acids: CASSLVYEQYF. The chain employs TRBV7-2 and TRBJ2-7; D gene ambiguous. The CDR3 length is 11 residues. Germline V gene lookup returns CDR1 SGHTA and CDR2 FQGNSA. The V gene lost 1 base and the J gene lost 3 bases, with 1 base spanning the gap.

V gene TRBV27 combines with J gene TRBJ2-1, with 8 positions matching TRBD2. Germline V gene lookup returns CDR1 MNHEY and CDR2 SMNVEV (reference sequence). The J segment lost 2 bases and the V segment lost 6 bases, leaving 6 bases of the junction unmatched. The CDR3 consists of 15 residues. CDR3 nucleotide sequence: TGTGCCAGCAGCGTCAGCGGGAGTACCTACAATGAGCAGTTCTTC. It yields the protein CASSVSGSTYNEQFF.

In this sample, this clone turned up a few times. V gene TRBV7-2 combines with J gene TRBJ2-7; a weak D match, TRBD2 (6 bases). This CDR3 is 14 amino acids long. Deletions cut 1 base from V and 5 bases from J, with 12 bases between. CDR1 is SGHTA, CDR2 FQGNSA, per germline. CDR3 in amino acids: CASSLGLVTNEQYF. For the CDR3, the DNA is TGTGCCAGCAGCTTAGGACTAGTCACTAACGAGCAGTACTTC.

The chain employs TRBV15 and TRBJ1-5, with D possibly being TRBD1 (5 bases). Trimming took off 1 base at V and 0 bases at J, with 10 bases between the two ends. The CDR3 is 16 amino acids. Germline V gene lookup returns CDR1 LNHNV and CDR2 YYDKDF (reference sequence). CDR3 nucleotides: TGTGCCACCAGCAGAGGGTCCGGGGCTAGCAATCAGCCCCAGCATTTT. Translated: CATSRGSGASNQPQHF. Complete variable domain (other parts from reference TRBV15 and TRBJ1-5): DAMVIQNPRYQVTQFGKPVTLSCSQTLNHNVMYWYQQKSSQAPKLLFHYYDKDFNNEADTPDNFQSRRPNTSFCFLDIRSPGLGDTAMYLCATSRGSGASNQPQHFGDGTRLSIL.

Concerning this clone: Other DNA sequences in this specimen translate into the identical CDR3. The chain uses TRBV30 and TRBJ1-6; D is uncertain. In germline, CDR1 is GTSNPN, CDR2 SVGIG (reference sequence). This CDR3 contains 15 residues. Trimming left V 3 bases short and J 5 bases short, with 14 bases between. Here the CDR3 reads CAWSRRQGNNSPLHF. In DNA form, the CDR3 reads TGTGCCTGGAGCCGACGACAAGGCAATAATTCACCCCTCCACTTT. Complete variable domain (other parts from reference TRBV30 and TRBJ1-6): SQTIHQWPATLVQPVGSPLSLECTVEGTSNPNLYWYRQAAGRGLQLLFYSVGIGQISSEVPQNLSASRPQDRQFILSSKKLLLSDSGFYLCAWSRRQGNNSPLHFGNGTRLTVT.

The J gene is TRBJ2-5, the V gene TRBV18; D is undetermined. The CDR3 has 12 residues. Germline V gene lookup returns CDR1 KGHSH and CDR2 LQKENI. Trimming removed 1 base at V and 5 bases at J, with 5 bases between. The CDR3 DNA sequence: TGTGCCAGCTCACCACTTGACGAGACCCAGTACTTC. Its translation: CASSPLDETQYF.

The chain couples TRBV11-3 to TRBJ2-7, with 8 bases that match TRBD1. Germline CDR1 reads SGHNT; CDR2 reads YENEEA. Trimming removed 5 bases from V and 2 bases from J; junction bases left unmatched: 8. This CDR3 region has 15 residues. For the CDR3, the DNA is TGTGCCAGCAGCCTTGGACAGGGTTTACCCTACGAGCAGTACTTC. Translation: CASSLGQGLPYEQYF.

V is TRBV28 and J is TRBJ2-1; D is perhaps TRBD2 (6 bases). This CDR3 is 12 amino acids long. Trimming took 5 bases from V and 14 from J, leaving 16 bases between them. The germline CDR1 and CDR2 sequences are MDHEN and SYDVKM. The CDR3 coding sequence is TGTGCCAGCAGTCCCGTTACGGGAGTCAAGTTCTTC. It codes for CASSPVTGVKFF.

The chain links TRBV5-1 to TRBJ1-3; D is uncertain. The CDR3 totals 14 residues. Germline V CDR1 and CDR2: SGHRS, YFSETQ. Trimming took off 1 base at V and 1 base at J, with 6 bases between the two ends. The CDR3, as DNA: TGCGCCAGCAGCTTGACGGCGTCTGGAAACACCATATATTTT. The encoded protein is CASSLTASGNTIYF. Full variable domain (rest looked up from reference TRBV5-1 and TRBJ1-3): KAGVTQTPRYLIKTRGQQVTLSCSPISGHRSVSWYQQTPGQGLQFLFEYFSETQRNKGNFPGRFSGRQFSNSRSEMNVSTLELGDSALYLCASSLTASGNTIYFGEGSWLTVV.

This clone has only one observation. The genes are TRBV25-1 and TRBJ2-3; 7 bases are shared with TRBD2. Losses at the gene ends were 2 bases for V and 3 bases for J; bases not matched to a gene: 11. The CDR3 totals 17 residues. From germline, CDR1 is MGHDK and CDR2 SYGVNS. DNA for the CDR3: TGTGCCAGCAGTGAAGCGTGGGAGGGCCGAGGTACAGATACGCAGTATTTT. Translating gives CASSEAWEGRGTDTQYF.

This clone was seen a single time. The chain uses TRBV6-1 and TRBJ2-7; D possibly corresponds to TRBD1 (6 bases). V was pared by 7 bases and J by 6 bases, with 13 bases between. CDR1 and CDR2 (germline): MNHNS, SASEGT. CDR3 length: 12 residues. The CDR3 DNA reads TGTGCCAGCACCACACAGGGAAGCGAGCAGTACTTC. Encoded protein: CASTTQGSEQYF.

In its sample, this clone was seen a few times. The CDR3 here is CSVSLPNNEKLFF. In DNA, the CDR3 is TGCAGCGTTAGTTTACCCAATAATGAAAAACTGTTTTTT. This chain connects TRBV29-1 to TRBJ1-4; D is ambiguous. In germline, CDR1 is SQVTM, CDR2 ANQGSEA. The CDR3 length is 13 residues. With 5 bases removed from V and 4 bases from J, the gap between germline ends came to 11 bases.

The sample holds one count of this clone. This chain uses TRBV30 with TRBJ2-1; no clear D. Trimming shortened V by 1 base and J by 7 bases, and 11 bases separated the two germline ends. The CDR3 runs to 13 residues. CDR1 GTSNPN and CDR2 SVGIG come from the germline V gene (reference sequence). CDR3 DNA: TGTGCCTGGAGTGCGCTCGAATGGAATGAGCAGTTCTTC. This encodes CAWSALEWNEQFF.

The V call is TRBV6-5, the J call TRBJ1-5; the D is unclear. The V gene's germline CDR1 is MNHEY and CDR2 SVGAGI. This CDR3 spans 16 amino acids. Trimming took 4 bases from V and 7 from J, leaving 20 bases between them. As DNA, the CDR3 is TGTGCCAGCAGTTTCCGAGGCGGGGTGGCGGGGCAGCCCCAGCATTTT. Translating it yields CASSFRGGVAGQPQHF.

The chain has TRBV27 and TRBJ2-7; TRBD1 agrees at 8 bases. The V and J ends lost 3 bases and 5 bases, in that order; junction bases with no gene match: 9. CDR1 and CDR2 (germline): MNHEY, SMNVEV (reference sequence). This CDR3 is 15 amino acids long. This CDR3 reads CASSFIGQGGNEQYF. CDR3 sequence (DNA): TGTGCCAGCAGTTTTATTGGACAGGGAGGTAACGAGCAGTACTTC.

This clone was counted ten times or more. The sample holds other DNA sequences that translate to the same CDR3. This chain links TRBV7-6 with TRBJ2-5; D might be TRBD1 (6 bases). CDR3 length: 14 residues. V lost 1 base and J 5 bases, leaving 11 bases between the germline ends. In germline, CDR1 is SGHVS, CDR2 FNYEAQ. In DNA form, the CDR3 reads TGTGCCAGCAGCTTAGTTGCTGGGGGCGAGACCCAGTACTTC. Its protein product is CASSLVAGGETQYF.

This clone was detected once. V gene TRBV27 combines with J gene TRBJ1-4; D perhaps matches TRBD1 (5 bases). Between the trimmed V and J ends, which lost 5 bases and 7 bases, there was a span of 17 bases. Germline V gene sequence: CDR1 MNHEY, CDR2 SMNVEV (reference sequence). The CDR3 loop spans 15 amino acids. This CDR3 reads CASSPMGGRGEKLFF. CDR3 nucleotides: TGTGCCAGCAGTCCCATGGGGGGTCGTGGTGAAAAACTGTTTTTT.

The chain employs TRBV29-1 and TRBJ1-2; TRBD1 might be the D (5 bases). The V end was cut by 6 bases, the J end by 4 bases, with 12 bases between. Germline values: CDR1 SQVTM, CDR2 ANQGSEA. The CDR3 runs to 12 residues. Written as DNA, the CDR3 is TGCAGCGTCTTTCAGACAGCCTATGGCTACACCTTC. Protein product: CSVFQTAYGYTF.

CDR3: CASSLNGVYNEQFF. The CDR3 DNA is TGTGCCAGCTCCCTTAATGGAGTATACAATGAGCAGTTCTTC. This sequence joins TRBV6-5 and TRBJ2-1; D is unclear. Germline V CDR1 and CDR2: MNHEY, SVGAGI. The CDR3 spans 14 residues. The ends were cut back, 8 bases at V and 4 bases at J, with 15 bases in the middle.

This clone has a single count. The chain uses TRBV4-1 and TRBJ2-7, with a weak D call TRBD1 (5 bases). Germline CDR1 reads MGHRA; CDR2 reads YSYEKL. The length of the CDR3 is 14 residues. With 1 base removed from V and 3 bases from J, the gap between germline ends came to 10 bases. Here the CDR3 DNA reads TGCGCCAGCAGCCAAGCGACAGTTGGCTACGAGCAGTACTTC. Translated, it gives CASSQATVGYEQYF.

The gene calls are TRBV30 and TRBJ2-7; 13 bases fit TRBD2. CDR3 size: 15 residues. J was trimmed by 5 bases and V by 2 bases; bases with no gene match: 6. CDR1 and CDR2 (germline): GTSNPN, SVGIG (reference sequence). The CDR3 nucleotides read TGTGCCTGGAGTCCGCCGGGACTAGCGGGACACGAGCAGTACTTC. Protein product: CAWSPPGLAGHEQYF.

This chain joins TRBV7-8 and TRBJ1-2, with unresolved D. Germline CDR1 is SGHVS and CDR2 is FQNEAQ. This CDR3 is built from 15 residues. V was cut by 0 bases and J by 1 base, with 9 bases left in between. The CDR3 DNA follows: TGTGCCAGCAGCTTAGCGGCAGCAGATAACTATGGCTACACCTTC. This sequence encodes CASSLAAADNYGYTF.

This clone was found once. V is TRBV5-6 and J is TRBJ2-1; tentatively, D is TRBD2 (5 bases). The CDR3 sequence is 13 residues long. Germline V gives CDR1 SGHDT, CDR2 YYEEEE. Trimming left V 0 bases short and J 13 bases short, with 14 bases between. The DNA of the CDR3 is TGTGCCAGCAGCTTGGTGGCTAGCAAGGAACAGTTCTTC. Translated: CASSLVASKEQFF.

The gene calls are TRBV7-8 and TRBJ1-1; no clear D. V was shortened by 3 bases and J by 6 bases, with 8 bases between the two germline ends. The CDR3 length is 12 residues. The germline gives CDR1 SGHVS, CDR2 FQNEAQ. The CDR3 nucleotides are TGTGCCAGCAGCTTTGATCGGGCTGAAGCTTTCTTT. Its protein is CASSFDRAEAFF.

The CDR3 sequence: CASTDTQYF. For the CDR3, the DNA is TGTGCCAGCACAGATACGCAGTATTTT. This chain uses TRBV7-9 with TRBJ2-3; D unresolved. Germline values: CDR1 SEHNR, CDR2 FQNEAQ (reference sequence). V was pared by 7 bases and J by 4 bases, with 0 bases between. The CDR3 has 9 amino acids. Full variable domain (missing parts from reference TRBV7-9 and TRBJ2-3): DTGVSQNPRHKITKRGQNVTFRCDPISEHNRLYWYRQTLGQGPEFLTYFQNEAQLEKSRLLSDRFSAERPKGSFSTLEIQRTEQGDSAMYLCASTDTQYFGPGTRLTVL.

The gene calls are TRBV25-1 and TRBJ2-1, with 10 bases that match TRBD1. V lost 4 bases, J lost 8 bases, and 8 bases stayed unmatched. Germline CDR1 MGHDK, CDR2 SYGVNS. There are 15 residues in the CDR3. The CDR3 region is CASSAGTGDLDEQFF. Written as DNA, the CDR3 is TGTGCCAGCAGTGCCGGGACAGGGGATCTCGATGAGCAGTTCTTC.